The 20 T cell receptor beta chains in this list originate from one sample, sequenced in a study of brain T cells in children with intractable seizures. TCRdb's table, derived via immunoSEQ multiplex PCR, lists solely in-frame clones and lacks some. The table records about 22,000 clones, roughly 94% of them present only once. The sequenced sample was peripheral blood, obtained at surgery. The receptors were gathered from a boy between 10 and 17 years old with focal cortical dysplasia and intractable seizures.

CDR3 loop: CASSQDSFSAEAFF. The DNA of the CDR3 is TGCGCCAGCAGCCAAGATAGCTTTTCGGCTGAAGCTTTCTTT. The genes are TRBV4-1 and TRBJ1-1, with unresolved D. With 0 bases removed from V and 6 bases from J, the gap between germline ends came to 11 bases. CDR1 and CDR2 (germline): MGHRA, YSYEKL. This CDR3 has 14 residues.

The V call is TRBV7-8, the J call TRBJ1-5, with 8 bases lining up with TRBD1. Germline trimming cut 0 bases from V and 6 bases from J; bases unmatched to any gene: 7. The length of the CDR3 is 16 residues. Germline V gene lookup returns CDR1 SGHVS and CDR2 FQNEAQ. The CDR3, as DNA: TGTGCCAGCAGCTTAGCCGGGACAGGCTGGTTTCAGCCCCAGCATTTT. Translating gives CASSLAGTGWFQPQHF.

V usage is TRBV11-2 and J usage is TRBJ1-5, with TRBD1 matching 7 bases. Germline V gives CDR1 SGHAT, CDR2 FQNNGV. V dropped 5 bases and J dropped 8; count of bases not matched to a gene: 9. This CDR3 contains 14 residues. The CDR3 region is CASSAGTAQKPQHF. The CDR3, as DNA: TGTGCCAGCAGCGCTGGGACAGCCCAAAAGCCCCAGCATTTT. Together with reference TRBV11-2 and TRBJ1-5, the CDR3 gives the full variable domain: EAGVAQSPRYKIIEKRQSVAFWCNPISGHATLYWYQQILGQGPKLLIQFQNNGVVDDSQLPKDRFSAERLKGVDSTLKIQPAKLEDSAVYLCASSAGTAQKPQHFGDGTRLSIL.

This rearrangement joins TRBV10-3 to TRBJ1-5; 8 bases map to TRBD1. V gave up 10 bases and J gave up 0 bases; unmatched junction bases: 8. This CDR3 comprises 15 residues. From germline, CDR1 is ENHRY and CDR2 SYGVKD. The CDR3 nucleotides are TGTGCCACCAAAGGGACAGGTTATAGCAATCAGCCCCAGCATTTT. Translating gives CATKGTGYSNQPQHF.

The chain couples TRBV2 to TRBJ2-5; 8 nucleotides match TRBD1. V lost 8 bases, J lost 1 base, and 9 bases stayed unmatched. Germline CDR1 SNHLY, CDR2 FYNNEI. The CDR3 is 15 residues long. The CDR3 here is CASARRTGRQETQYF. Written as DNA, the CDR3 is TGTGCCAGCGCCCGTAGGACAGGGCGCCAAGAGACCCAGTACTTC.

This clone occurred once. CDR3 in DNA: TGTGCCAGCAGCTTAGGGGGTTCGTCCTACAATGAGCAGTTCTTC. Its translation is CASSLGGSSYNEQFF. J is TRBJ2-1 and V is TRBV11-2; no clear D. Germline lookup yields CDR1 SGHAT and CDR2 FQNNGV. The CDR3 totals 15 residues. Deletions cut 1 base from V and 1 base from J, with 8 bases between.

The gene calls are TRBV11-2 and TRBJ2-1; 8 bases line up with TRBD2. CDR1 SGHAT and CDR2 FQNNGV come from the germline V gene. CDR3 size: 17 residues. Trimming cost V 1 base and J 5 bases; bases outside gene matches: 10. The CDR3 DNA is TGTGCCAGCAGCTTAGGGGGTAGCGGGACCCAGAACAATGAGCAGTTCTTC. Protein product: CASSLGGSGTQNNEQFF.

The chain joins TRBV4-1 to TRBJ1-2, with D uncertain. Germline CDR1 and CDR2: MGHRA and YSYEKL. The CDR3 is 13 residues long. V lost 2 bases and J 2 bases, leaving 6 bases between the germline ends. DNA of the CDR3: TGCGCCAGCAGCCAACCCGGGAACTATGGCTACACCTTC. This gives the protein CASSQPGNYGYTF.

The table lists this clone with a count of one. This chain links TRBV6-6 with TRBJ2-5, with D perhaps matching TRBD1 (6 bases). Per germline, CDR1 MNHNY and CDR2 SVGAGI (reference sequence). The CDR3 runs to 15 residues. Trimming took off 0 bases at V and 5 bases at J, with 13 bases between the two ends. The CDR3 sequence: CASSYSAGVMETQYF. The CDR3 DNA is TGTGCCAGCAGTTACTCCGCAGGGGTTATGGAGACCCAGTACTTC.

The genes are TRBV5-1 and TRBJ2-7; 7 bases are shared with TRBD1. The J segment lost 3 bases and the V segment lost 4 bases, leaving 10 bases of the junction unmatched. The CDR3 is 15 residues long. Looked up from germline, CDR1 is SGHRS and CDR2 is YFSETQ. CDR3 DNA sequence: TGCGCCAGCAGCCTATCGACAGGGAGCAACTACGAGCAGTACTTC. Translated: CASSLSTGSNYEQYF.

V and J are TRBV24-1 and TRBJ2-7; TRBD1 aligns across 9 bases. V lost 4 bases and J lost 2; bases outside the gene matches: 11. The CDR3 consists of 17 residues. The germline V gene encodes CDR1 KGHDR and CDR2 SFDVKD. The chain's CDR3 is CATSEWDRAVLPYEQYV. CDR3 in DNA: TGTGCCACCAGTGAGTGGGACAGGGCCGTTCTGCCCTACGAGCAGTACGTC.

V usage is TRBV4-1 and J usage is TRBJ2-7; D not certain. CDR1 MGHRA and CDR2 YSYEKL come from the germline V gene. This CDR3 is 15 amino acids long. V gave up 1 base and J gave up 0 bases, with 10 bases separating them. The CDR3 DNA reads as TGCGCCAGCAGCCAAGGTCCCTCGTTCTCCTACGAGCAGTACTTC. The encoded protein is CASSQGPSFSYEQYF.

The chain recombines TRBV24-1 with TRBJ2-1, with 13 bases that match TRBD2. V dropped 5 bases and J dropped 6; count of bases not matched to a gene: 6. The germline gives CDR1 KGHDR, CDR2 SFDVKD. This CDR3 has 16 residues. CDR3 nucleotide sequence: TGTGCCACCAGTGGCGGACTAGCGGGAGACGTCAATGAGCAGTTCTTC. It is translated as CATSGGLAGDVNEQFF.

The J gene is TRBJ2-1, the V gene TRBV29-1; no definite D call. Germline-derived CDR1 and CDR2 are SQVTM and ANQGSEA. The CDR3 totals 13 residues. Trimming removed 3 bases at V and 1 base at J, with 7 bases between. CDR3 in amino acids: CSVESTSYNEQFF. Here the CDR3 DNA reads TGCAGCGTTGAGTCTACGTCCTACAATGAGCAGTTCTTC.

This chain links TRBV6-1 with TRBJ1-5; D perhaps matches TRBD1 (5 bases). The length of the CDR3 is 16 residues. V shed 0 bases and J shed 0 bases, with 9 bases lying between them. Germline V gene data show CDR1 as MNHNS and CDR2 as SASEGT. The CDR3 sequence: CASSEAPDTSNQPQHF. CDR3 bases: TGTGCCAGCAGTGAAGCCCCGGACACTAGCAATCAGCCCCAGCATTTT.

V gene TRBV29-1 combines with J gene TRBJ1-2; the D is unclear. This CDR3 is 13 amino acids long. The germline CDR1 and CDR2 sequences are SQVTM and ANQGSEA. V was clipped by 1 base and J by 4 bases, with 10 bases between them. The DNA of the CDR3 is TGCAGCGTTGAAGGGAAAGGGATCTATGGCTACACCTTC. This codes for CSVEGKGIYGYTF.

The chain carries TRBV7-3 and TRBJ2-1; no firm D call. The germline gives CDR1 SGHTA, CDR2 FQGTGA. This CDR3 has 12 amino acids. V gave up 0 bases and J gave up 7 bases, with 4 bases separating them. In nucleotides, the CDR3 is TGTGCCAGCAGCTTAACAGGGAATGAGCAGTTCTTC. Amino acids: CASSLTGNEQFF.

The CDR3 reads CASARLESSYNEQFF. CDR3 in DNA: TGTGCCAGCGCCAGACTTGAAAGCTCCTACAATGAGCAGTTCTTC. This chain joins TRBV19 and TRBJ2-1, with no clear D. This CDR3 spans 15 amino acids. The germline V and J ends were trimmed by 9 bases and 0 bases, with 15 bases remaining between them. Germline loops: CDR1 LNHDA, CDR2 SQIVND (reference sequence).

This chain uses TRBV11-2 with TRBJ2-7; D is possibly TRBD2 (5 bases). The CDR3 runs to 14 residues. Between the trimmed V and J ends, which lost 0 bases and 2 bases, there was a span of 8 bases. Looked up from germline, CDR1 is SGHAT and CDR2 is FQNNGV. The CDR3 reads CASSLDYGAYEQYV. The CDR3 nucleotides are TGTGCCAGCAGCTTAGATTACGGGGCCTACGAGCAGTACGTC.

This CDR3 is CASSSLDSSRRAFF. CDR3 sequence (DNA): TGCGCCAGCAGCTCGCTCGACAGCTCTCGTAGAGCTTTCTTT. The chain is built from TRBV5-1 and TRBJ1-1, with D perhaps matching TRBD1 (5 bases). CDR3 length equals 14 residues. V lost 3 bases to trimming and J lost 10 bases, with 19 bases between them. The germline V gene encodes CDR1 SGHRS and CDR2 YFSETQ.